This T cell receptor (beta chain) stems from a study of response to subunit inactivated influenza vaccine. One entry per CDR3 protein, called by TCRdb with MiXCR from the RT-PCR reads. This table holds 650,000 to 800,000 distinct CDR3 sequences, 11% to 15% found once. This clonotype was seen more than once but under ten times. This CDR3 is built from 14 residues. Per the germline V gene, CDR1 is SGHDT and CDR2 is YYEEEE. The ends were cut back, 4 bases at V and 2 bases at J, with 13 bases in the middle. This specimen consisted of PBMCs from blood, obtained 14 to 15 days before vaccination. This sequence joins TRBV5-6 and TRBJ2-7; the D is unclear. This sequence originates from a man over 45 who received an inactivated influenza vaccine. As DNA, the CDR3 is TGTGCCAGCAGCACTGTAGCACCTGCCTACGAGCAGTACTTC. Protein sequence: CASSTVAPAYEQYF.